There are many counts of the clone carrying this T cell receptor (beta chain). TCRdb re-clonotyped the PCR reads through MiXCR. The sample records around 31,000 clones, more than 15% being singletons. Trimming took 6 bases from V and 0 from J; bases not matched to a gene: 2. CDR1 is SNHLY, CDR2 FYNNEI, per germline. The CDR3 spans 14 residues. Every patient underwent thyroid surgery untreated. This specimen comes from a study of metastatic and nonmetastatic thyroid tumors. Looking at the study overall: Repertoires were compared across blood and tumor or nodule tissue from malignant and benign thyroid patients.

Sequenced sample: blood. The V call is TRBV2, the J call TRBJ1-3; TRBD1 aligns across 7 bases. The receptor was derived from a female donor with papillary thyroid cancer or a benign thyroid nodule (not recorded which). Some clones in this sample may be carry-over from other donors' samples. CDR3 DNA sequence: TGTGCCAGCAGGCAGGGGGGCTCTGGAAACACCATATATTTT. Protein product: CASRQGGSGNTIYF. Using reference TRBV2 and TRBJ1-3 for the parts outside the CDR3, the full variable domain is EPEVTQTPSHQVTQMGQEVILRCVPISNHLYFYWYRQILGQKVEFLVSFYNNEISEKSEIFDDQFSVERPDGSNFTLKIRSTKLEDSAMYFCASRQGGSGNTIYFGEGSWLTVV.